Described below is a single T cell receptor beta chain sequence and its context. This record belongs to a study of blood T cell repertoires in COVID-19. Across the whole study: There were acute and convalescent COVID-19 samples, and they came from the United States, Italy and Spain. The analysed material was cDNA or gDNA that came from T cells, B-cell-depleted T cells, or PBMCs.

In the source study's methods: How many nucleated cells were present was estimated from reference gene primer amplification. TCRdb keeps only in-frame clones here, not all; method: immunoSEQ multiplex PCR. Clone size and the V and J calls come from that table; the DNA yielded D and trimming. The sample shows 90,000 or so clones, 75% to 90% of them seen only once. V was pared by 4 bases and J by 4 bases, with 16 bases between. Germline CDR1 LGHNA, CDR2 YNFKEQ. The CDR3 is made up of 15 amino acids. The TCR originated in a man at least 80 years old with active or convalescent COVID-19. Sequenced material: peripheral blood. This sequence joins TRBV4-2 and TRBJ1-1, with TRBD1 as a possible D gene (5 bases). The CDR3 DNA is TGTGCCAGCAGCCCACCCTTCGGGGGGGGCACTGAAGCTTTCTTT. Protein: CASSPPFGGGTEAFF.